The 19 T cell receptor beta chains below all came from one sample that was sequenced in a study of neurological immune-mediated disorders. TCRdb reprocessed the 5' RACE reads with MiXCR, giving one entry per CDR3 protein. Here the sample spans about 20,000 distinct CDR3 sequences, more than 2% being singletons. The sample was PBMCs. Source of these receptors: a woman aged 18-29 years with multiple sclerosis.

This clonotype was recorded at least ten times. The chain links TRBV28 to TRBJ2-7; 7 bases fit TRBD2. The CDR3 is 15 residues long. Looked up from germline, CDR1 is MDHEN and CDR2 is SYDVKM. Trimming at V came to 3 bases and at J to 0 bases, leaving 5 bases not matched to a gene. This chain's CDR3 is CASSLGGATSYEQYV. Here the CDR3 DNA reads TGTGCCAGCAGTTTGGGAGGGGCGACCTCCTACGAGCAGTACGTC.

This clonotype was seen many times. Mismatch with germline at one junction end may stem from a read error. The gene calls are TRBV6-1 and TRBJ1-1, with 8 bases lining up with TRBD1. CDR3 length: 15 residues. Germline V CDR1 and CDR2: MNHNS, SASEGT. In DNA, the CDR3 is TGTGCCAGCAGTGAAGCACAGGGGGTCGGCACTGAAGCCTTCTTT. Translated, it gives CASSEAQGVGTEAFF.

This clonotype was counted ten times or more. This chain uses TRBV7-8 with TRBJ2-2, with 8 bases lining up with TRBD2. After removal of 5 bases from V and 3 bases from J, the junction contained 11 bases not matched to a gene. The CDR3 has 17 amino acids. Germline assignment: CDR1 SGHVS and CDR2 FQNEAQ. Here the CDR3 reads CASSGYGREAYTGELFF. DNA for the CDR3: TGTGCCAGCAGCGGCTACGGGCGGGAGGCCTACACCGGGGAGCTGTTTTTT.

This clonotype was found many times. A junction end diverges from the germline sequence, so it may reflect a read error. The genes are TRBV10-3 and TRBJ1-6; a weak D match, TRBD1 (5 bases). The CDR3 has 13 residues. Looked up from germline, CDR1 is ENHRY and CDR2 is SYGVKD. Written as DNA, the CDR3 is TGTGCCACCGGAGGGCAGGGAGATTCACCCCTCAACTTT. Amino acids: CATGGQGDSPLNF.

This clonotype was detected ten times or more. V usage is TRBV5-5 and J usage is TRBJ2-5; 7 nucleotides align to TRBD1. J lost 1 base, V lost 4 bases, and 13 bases had no gene match. The CDR3 extends over 17 amino acids. Per germline, CDR1 SGHKS and CDR2 YYEKEE (reference sequence). The CDR3 coding sequence is TGTGCCAGCAGCGTGACTGCGGACAGGCCTGTCCAAGAGACCCAGTACTTC. Translation: CASSVTADRPVQETQYF.

At least ten counts were recorded for this clonotype. The V call is TRBV25-1, the J call TRBJ1-1, with D uncertain. The CDR3 length is 10 residues. V lost 7 bases, J lost 9 bases, and 9 bases lay in between. Per germline, CDR1 MGHDK and CDR2 SYGVNS. CDR3 nucleotides: TGTGCCAGCATCGGTGCTCAAGCTTTCTTT. Translated, it gives CASIGAQAFF.

At least ten counts were recorded for this clonotype. This chain joins TRBV5-6 and TRBJ2-5; D unresolved. V shed 2 bases and J shed 0 bases, with 8 bases lying between them. The germline CDR1 and CDR2 sequences are SGHDT and YYEEEE. This CDR3 has 14 residues. This CDR3 reads CASSFLTYQETQYF. The CDR3 bases are TGTGCCAGCAGCTTCCTGACGTACCAAGAGACCCAGTACTTC.

The table lists this clonotype with many counts. The V call is TRBV20-1, the J call TRBJ1-4, with D possibly matching TRBD1 (6 bases). Germline V gene lookup returns CDR1 DFQATT and CDR2 SNEGSKA (reference sequence). The CDR3 spans 13 residues. V shed 5 bases and J shed 6 bases, with 13 bases lying between them. This chain's CDR3 is CSARQGGYEKLFF. The CDR3 DNA sequence: TGCAGTGCTCGACAAGGGGGGTATGAAAAACTGTTTTTT.

The V and J genes are TRBV11-2 and TRBJ1-4; the D gene is possibly TRBD1 (5 bases). This CDR3 contains 16 residues. Trimming removed 2 bases from V and 8 bases from J, with 18 bases in between. CDR1 is SGHAT, CDR2 FQNNGV, per germline. CDR3 in DNA: TGTGCCAGCAGCTTAAAGTATCTCCAACCAGGGGAAAAACTGTTTTTT. It codes for CASSLKYLQPGEKLFF.

V is TRBV6-5 and J is TRBJ1-2, with unresolved D. V lost 6 bases to trimming and J lost 4 bases, with 6 bases between them. Germline assignment: CDR1 MNHEY and CDR2 SVGAGI. This CDR3 is built from 11 residues. CDR3 DNA sequence: TGTGCCAGCAGCCGGCTCTATGGCTACACCTTC. Protein product: CASSRLYGYTF.

For this clonotype: Sequence at one end of the junction differs from germline and may be a read error. The gene calls are TRBV10-3 and TRBJ1-6; D not certain. The V gene's germline CDR1 is ENHRY and CDR2 SYGVKD. The CDR3 extends over 15 amino acids. CDR3 in DNA: TGTGCCATCAGTGAAGCCGGGTCGGGTGGTTCACCCCTCAACTTT. Its protein product is CAISEAGSGGSPLNF.

This clonotype was found many times. The genes are TRBV5-1 and TRBJ2-5; 11 bases are shared with TRBD2. The trim removed 5 bases at V and 4 bases at J, leaving 7 bases unmatched. Per germline, CDR1 SGHRS and CDR2 YFSETQ. The CDR3 consists of 15 residues. Here the CDR3 DNA reads TGCGCCAGCAGAAACCCTAGCGGGGGGCCAGAGACCCAGTACTTC. This encodes CASRNPSGGPETQYF.

Note on this clonotype: A much larger clone sits a single nucleotide away, making a read error possible. The V gene is TRBV12-3 or TRBV12-4, the J gene TRBJ2-4; a possible D gene is TRBD2 (5 bases). Deletions cut 3 bases from V and 4 bases from J, with 13 bases between. This CDR3 spans 15 amino acids. This chain's CDR3 is CASSFLSGKKNIQYF. The CDR3 coding sequence is TGTGCCAGCAGTTTTCTGTCGGGAAAGAAAAACATTCAGTACTTC.

By proportion, this clonotype is medium-sized. V and J are TRBV21-1 and TRBJ2-2; TRBD2 is taken as the D call from the table, unchecked against the DNA. TRBV21-1 is reported as a pseudogene. CDR3 length: 17 residues. CDR3 loop: CASSSRSAAAGTGELFF. The CDR3 DNA follows: TGTGCCAGCAGCAGCCGTTCGGCGGCTGCGGGCACCGGGGAGCTGTTTTTT.

This clonotype was seen ten or more times. The J gene is TRBJ2-7, the V gene TRBV13, with TRBD1 matching 8 bases. The ends lost 5 bases at V and 0 bases at J; junction bases unmatched: 9. Germline V gene sequence: CDR1 PRHDT, CDR2 FYEKMQ (reference sequence). The CDR3 loop spans 16 amino acids. The CDR3 sequence is CASSLDRDRSSYEQYF. In DNA form, the CDR3 reads TGTGCCAGCAGCCTGGACCGGGACAGGAGCTCCTACGAGCAGTACTTC.

This clonotype has at least ten counts. The genes are TRBV20-1 and TRBJ2-5; possibly TRBD1 for D (5 bases). The CDR3 length is 12 residues. V gave up 6 bases and J gave up 6 bases, with 14 bases separating them. The V gene's germline CDR1 is DFQATT and CDR2 SNEGSKA (reference sequence). This CDR3 reads CSARVGAQTQYF. DNA for the CDR3: TGCAGTGCCAGGGTAGGAGCCCAGACCCAGTACTTC.

This clonotype was seen a handful of times. The V and J genes are TRBV10-3 and TRBJ1-3; 8 bases match TRBD1. The CDR3 runs 16 residues. Trimming at V came to 4 bases and at J to 0 bases, leaving 5 bases not matched to a gene. Germline values: CDR1 ENHRY, CDR2 SYGVKD. The CDR3 reads CAISAYTGGSGNTIYF. The CDR3 nucleotides read TGTGCCATCAGTGCCTATACAGGGGGCTCTGGAAACACCATATATTTT.

This clonotype came up many times. Possible read error: a much larger clone is one base away. The conserved closing phenylalanine or tryptophan is absent in this CDR3, likely reflecting a read error. V is TRBV9 and J is TRBJ2-1; possible D gene TRBD2, 6 bases. Trimming took off 4 bases at V and 8 bases at J, with 13 bases between the two ends. This CDR3 comprises 13 residues. The germline gives CDR1 SGDLS, CDR2 YYNGEE. CDR3 protein: CASSLGLTHEQFC. The CDR3 DNA sequence: TGTGCCAGCAGCCTGGGACTGACCCATGAGCAGTTCTGC.

The table lists this clonotype with many counts. V gene TRBV20-1 combines with J gene TRBJ2-1; D not resolved. There are 11 residues in the CDR3. Germline lookup yields CDR1 DFQATT and CDR2 SNEGSKA (reference sequence). Trimming pared 8 bases from V and 6 bases from J, leaving 11 bases between. The CDR3: CSLDLFNEQFF. The DNA of the CDR3 is TGCAGTCTGGACCTTTTCAATGAGCAGTTCTTC.